A selection of T cell receptor beta chains follows, all from one sample in a study of T cell repertoires in cytomegalovirus infection. TCRdb passed the reads through MiXCR, listing each CDR3 protein once. This sample carries about 190,000 distinct CDR3 sequences, nearly 9.5% of them seen once, and the ten largest clones take 4.6%. The sequencing input was PBMCs. These receptors were collected from a human donor in good health (CMV status not recorded). Some clones in this sample may be carry-over from other donors' samples. CDR3s include the opening cysteine and the closing phenylalanine or tryptophan. D genes are given only for firm matches. Where a row states a size, it is once, few, many or the class of an expanded clone; other rows omit it.

>-|TRBJ1-5|TRBV28|-
CASSLVVDSNQPQHF
TGTGCCAGCAGTTTAGTGGTAGATAGCAATCAGCCCCAGCATTTT
>-|TRBJ1-6|TRBV6-2/TRBV6-3|-
CASSYSGGENSPLHF
TGTGCCAGCAGTTACTCCGGGGGAGAAAATTCACCCCTCCACTTT
>TRBD1|TRBJ1-5|TRBV12-3/TRBV12-4|many
CASSSVQGHGNQPQHF
TGTGCCAGCAGTTCGGTACAGGGGCATGGCAATCAGCCCCAGCATTTT
>TRBD2|TRBJ2-5|TRBV29-1|few
CSSGLAGTQETQYF
TGCAGCTCCGGGCTAGCGGGAACTCAAGAGACCCAGTACTTC
>-|TRBJ1-4|TRBV7-6|many
CASSSPETDSFNEKLFF
TGTGCCAGCAGCTCACCGGAAACGGACAGCTTTAATGAAAAACTGTTTTTT
>TRBD1|TRBJ1-5|TRBV5-3|-
CARSARDRGRRDNQPQHF
TGTGCCAGAAGCGCACGGGACAGGGGGCGCCGAGACAATCAGCCCCAGCATTTT
>-|TRBJ1-1|TRBV10-3|many
CAISEPRTTGMNTEAFF
TGTGCCATCAGTGAGCCGAGAACGACAGGTATGAACACTGAAGCTTTCTTT
>-|TRBJ2-5|TRBV2|-
CASSEGLGTQYF
TGTGCCAGCAGTGAGGGGCTGGGGACCCAGTACTTC
>-|TRBJ1-4|TRBV20-1|-
CSAKRTVNEKLFF
TGCAGTGCTAAACGGACAGTCAATGAAAAACTGTTTTTT
>-|TRBJ2-2|TRBV4-1|few
CASSQDGSGYTGELFF
TGCGCCAGCAGCCAAGACGGGAGCGGGTACACCGGGGAGCTGTTTTTT
>-|TRBJ2-5|TRBV7-2|many
CASSLARKSGETQYF
TGTGCCAGCAGCTTAGCGCGCAAATCCGGGGAGACCCAGTACTTC
>TRBD1|TRBJ2-2|TRBV2|-
CASRDRVHTGELFF
TGTGCCAGCAGGGACAGGGTGCACACCGGGGAGCTGTTTTTT
>TRBD2|TRBJ2-3|TRBV28|few
CASSLIAGGTDTQYF
TGTGCCAGCAGTTTAATAGCGGGGGGAACAGATACGCAGTATTTT